The 5 T cell receptor beta chains reported below all come from one sample, sequenced in a study of yellow fever vaccine responses in identical twins (dated by TCRdb to the late 2010s). Libraries were prepared through RT-PCR. Sequencing took place on an Illumina HiSeq 2500. TCRdb trimmed public reads at Q25 via fastp, called clones via MiXCR and kept in-frame beta chains. Rows with one shared CDR3 protein collapse into an entry with the most common genes and DNA. Within this sample are 1,000 to 1,500 distinct CDR3 sequences, with approximately 6% of them counted one time only. The ten largest account for approximately 12% of the sample. Sequencing used T cells from blood (PBMCs), unsorted or a sorted subset (not recorded which), obtained before or after yellow fever vaccination (not recorded which). Receptor source: a woman under 30 who received the yellow fever vaccine. Donor details come from another sample of the same person, matched by shared clones.

The genes are TRBV3-1 and TRBJ2-7, with D tentatively TRBD1 (6 bases). There are 17 residues in the CDR3. Germline V gives CDR1 LGHDT, CDR2 YNNKEL (reference sequence). Trimming took 0 bases from V and 2 from J, leaving 17 bases between them. CDR3 loop: CASSQDRTGIPAYEQYF. CDR3 sequence (DNA): TGTGCCAGCAGCCAAGATAGAACAGGGATTCCCGCCTACGAGCAGTACTTC.

By its share, this clonotype is large (0.1 to 1%). The genes are TRBV11-3 and TRBJ2-1; maybe TRBD2 (5 bases). The CDR3 length is 13 residues. The germline V and J ends were trimmed by 4 bases and 3 bases, with 7 bases remaining between them. Germline V gene data show CDR1 as SGHNT and CDR2 as YENEEA. CDR3 in DNA: TGTGCCAGCAGCTCGGGGAGCTACAATGAGCAGTTCTTC. Amino acids: CASSSGSYNEQFF.

In this sample, this clonotype turned up a few times. The J gene is TRBJ1-5, the V gene TRBV2; D perhaps matches TRBD1 (6 bases). V gave up 6 bases and J gave up 1 base, with 10 bases separating them. CDR1 is SNHLY and CDR2 is FYNNEI in the germline V gene. The CDR3 runs to 14 residues. CDR3 DNA: TGTGCCAGCAGGCAGGGGTTAAGCAATCAGCCCCAGCATTTT. It codes for CASRQGLSNQPQHF.

This clonotype was observed a few times. J is TRBJ2-1 and V is TRBV4-3; 7 bases match TRBD2. Germline V gives CDR1 LGHNA, CDR2 YSLEER. This CDR3 has 16 residues. Unmatched junction bases numbered 4, after V lost 2 bases and J lost 0 bases. CDR3 residues: CASSQSGRSSYNEQFF. The CDR3 region has the DNA TGCGCCAGCAGCCAATCCGGGAGGAGCTCCTACAATGAGCAGTTCTTC.

This clonotype was detected a few times. The CDR3 protein is CASSPDYNEQFF. In DNA, the CDR3 is TGTGCCAGCAGCCCCGACTACAATGAGCAGTTCTTC. The gene calls are TRBV7-9 and TRBJ2-1, with unresolved D. V was cut by 5 bases and J by 3 bases, with 5 bases left in between. Per the germline V gene, CDR1 is SEHNR and CDR2 is FQNEAQ (reference sequence). The CDR3 extends over 12 amino acids.